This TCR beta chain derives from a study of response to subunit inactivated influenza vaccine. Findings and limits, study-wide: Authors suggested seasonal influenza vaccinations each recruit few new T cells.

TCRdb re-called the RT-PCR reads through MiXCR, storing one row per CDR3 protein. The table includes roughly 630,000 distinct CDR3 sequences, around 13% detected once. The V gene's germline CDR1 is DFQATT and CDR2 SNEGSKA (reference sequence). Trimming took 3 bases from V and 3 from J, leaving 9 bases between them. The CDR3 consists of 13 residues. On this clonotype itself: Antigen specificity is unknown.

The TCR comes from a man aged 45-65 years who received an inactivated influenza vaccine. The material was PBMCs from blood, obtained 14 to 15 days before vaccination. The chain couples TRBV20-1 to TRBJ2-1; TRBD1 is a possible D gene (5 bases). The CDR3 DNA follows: TGCAGTGCTAGGGTTGACAGCTACAATGAGCAGTTCTTC. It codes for CSARVDSYNEQFF.